These 11 T cell receptor beta chains share one sample of origin, sequenced in a study of blood T cell repertoires in COVID-19. Clones were sequenced by immunoSEQ multiplex PCR, and TCRdb holds only the in-frame ones, with some missing. The table has fewer than 80,000 clones, more than 60% seen once. The sequencing input was peripheral blood. The receptor source for this set is a man aged 55 to 69 with acute or convalescent COVID-19.

The chain recombines TRBV28 with TRBJ2-7, with 8 bases identical to TRBD1. In germline, CDR1 is MDHEN, CDR2 SYDVKM. This CDR3 is 15 amino acids long. V was pared by 7 bases and J by 1 base, with 9 bases of the junction left unmatched. The CDR3 here is CASTPLGDRSYEQYF. CDR3 sequence (DNA): TGTGCCAGCACCCCGTTGGGGGACAGGTCCTACGAGCAGTACTTC.

This clone was found once. This rearrangement joins TRBV7-9 to TRBJ2-1; D might be TRBD2 (6 bases). Germline values: CDR1 SEHNR, CDR2 FQNEAQ (reference sequence). Trimming pared 5 bases from V and 9 bases from J, leaving 20 bases between. This CDR3 contains 15 residues. In DNA, the CDR3 is TGTGCCAGCAGCCGTAGCGGAGTCGCCTCTTTTGAGCAGTTCTTC. Encoded protein: CASSRSGVASFEQFF.

Here the CDR3 DNA reads TGTGCCATCAGTGAGACGACTGGCACAGATACGCAGTATTTT. Protein sequence: CAISETTGTDTQYF. The chain links TRBV10-3 to TRBJ2-3; D is unclear. Trimming removed 2 bases at V and 1 base at J, with 7 bases between. This CDR3 contains 14 residues. Germline V gene sequence: CDR1 ENHRY, CDR2 SYGVKD.

This chain joins TRBV5-1 and TRBJ1-6; 10 bases fit TRBD1. CDR3 size: 15 residues. J gave up 8 bases and V 4 bases, and 6 bases lay outside the gene matches. Germline loops: CDR1 SGHRS, CDR2 YFSETQ. CDR3 bases: TGCGCCAGCAGCGTCCGGGACAGGGGAGATTCACCCCTCCACTTT. This translates into CASSVRDRGDSPLHF.

The chain combines TRBV2 with TRBJ1-1; D may be TRBD1 (5 bases). Germline values: CDR1 SNHLY, CDR2 FYNNEI. The CDR3 runs to 13 residues. Trimming stripped 7 bases from V and 1 base from J, with 10 bases between. Written as DNA, the CDR3 is TGTGCCAGCACGACAGACTCGAACACTGAAGCTTTCTTT. It specifies CASTTDSNTEAFF.

The V and J genes are TRBV10-1 and TRBJ2-1; 7 bases match TRBD2. The J segment lost 5 bases and the V segment lost 4 bases, leaving 8 bases of the junction unmatched. Germline-derived CDR1 and CDR2 are WNHNN and SYGVQD (reference sequence). This CDR3 is 15 amino acids long. CDR3 region: CASSVTGGNHNEQFF. CDR3 sequence (DNA): TGCGCCAGCAGTGTTACGGGGGGAAATCACAATGAGCAGTTCTTC.

The chain is built from TRBV9 and TRBJ1-1; no clear D. CDR3 size: 15 residues. Germline V gene sequence: CDR1 SGDLS, CDR2 YYNGEE. Trimming took off 0 bases at V and 3 bases at J, with 12 bases between the two ends. In nucleotides, the CDR3 is TGTGCCAGCAGCGTAGGGAGGGAAGGCGACACTGAAGCTTTCTTT. Translated: CASSVGREGDTEAFF.

The chain has TRBV7-2 and TRBJ2-5; 13 bases map to TRBD2. The germline V gene has CDR1 SGHTA and CDR2 FQGNSA. The J segment lost 3 bases and the V segment lost 2 bases, leaving 0 bases of the junction unmatched. The CDR3 runs 15 residues. The CDR3 here is CASSLTSGGEETQYF. The CDR3 DNA follows: TGTGCCAGCAGCTTAACTAGCGGGGGGGAAGAGACCCAGTACTTC. The full variable domain, its missing parts supplied by reference TRBV7-2 and TRBJ2-5, is GAGVSQSPSNKVTEKGKDVELRCDPISGHTALYWYRQSLGQGLEFLIYFQGNSAPDKSGLPSDRFSAERTGGSVSTLTIQRTQQEDSAVYLCASSLTSGGEETQYFGPGTRLLVL.

The rearrangement joins TRBV19 to TRBJ2-3; 11 bases agree with TRBD2. Losses at the gene ends were 4 bases for V and 4 bases for J; bases not matched to a gene: 10. Germline-derived CDR1 and CDR2 are LNHDA and SQIVND (reference sequence). The CDR3 contains 17 residues. The CDR3 DNA follows: TGTGCCAGTAGTAAACCGATAGCGGGAGGGCCGTCAGATACGCAGTATTTT. Translation gives CASSKPIAGGPSDTQYF.

The chain combines TRBV9 with TRBJ2-1, with 10 bases aligning to TRBD2. Trimming removed 4 bases from V and 8 bases from J; junction bases left unmatched: 6. Germline assignment: CDR1 SGDLS and CDR2 YYNGEE. The CDR3 covers 14 residues. For the CDR3, the DNA is TGTGCCAGCAGCCTCGGGACTAGCGTATATGAGCAGTTCTTC. Protein sequence: CASSLGTSVYEQFF.

Only a few counts were recorded for this clone. The chain uses TRBV24-1 and TRBJ1-5; possibly TRBD1 for D (6 bases). V shed 5 bases and J shed 2 bases, with 9 bases lying between them. The CDR3 sequence is 14 residues long. From germline, CDR1 is KGHDR and CDR2 SFDVKD. The CDR3 loop reads CATSGGGGNQPQHF. The CDR3 bases are TGTGCCACCAGTGGAGGGGGAGGCAATCAGCCCCAGCATTTT.